A selection of T cell receptor beta chains follows, all from one sample in a study of blood T cells in healthy people across ages. TCRdb redid the calling of the 5' RACE reads with MiXCR, one entry per CDR3 protein. The sample has about 590,000 distinct CDR3 sequences, about 30% seen once. What was sequenced was blood. The receptors here all came from a woman over 75 in good health. The CDR3 runs from the conserved cysteine through the conserved F or W. Fields, in order: V gene, D gene, clone size, J gene, CDR3 protein, CDR3 DNA. D genes are given only for firm matches. Not every row has a clone size; where given, it reads once, few, many or a size class.

>TRBV12-3/TRBV12-4|TRBD1|many|TRBJ2-7
CASTVGTGSKQYF
TGTGCCAGCACCGTTGGGACAGGGAGTAAGCAGTACTTC
>TRBV5-1|NA|few|TRBJ1-4
CASSLASVEEKLFF
TGCGCCAGCAGCTTGGCCTCGGTAGAGGAAAAACTGTTTTTT
>TRBV29-1|NA|many|TRBJ2-1
CSGALGAGSNNEQFF
TGCAGCGGGGCCCTCGGGGCGGGTTCCAACAATGAGCAGTTCTTC
>TRBV6-6|NA|NA|TRBJ1-2
CASTNGGLGYGYTF
TGTGCCAGCACCAACGGGGGGCTTGGGTATGGCTACACCTTC
>TRBV20-1|TRBD2|NA|TRBJ2-1
CSAPFGGGHNEQFF
TGCAGCGCTCCTTTTGGCGGGGGGCACAATGAGCAGTTCTTC
>TRBV7-2|TRBD1|once|TRBJ1-2
CASSLNRGRQKVNYGYTF
TGTGCCAGCAGCTTGAACAGGGGGCGTCAGAAGGTGAACTATGGCTACACCTTC
>TRBV9|TRBD2|many|TRBJ2-5
CASSVGERGRQETQYF
TGTGCCAGCAGCGTAGGAGAGCGGGGGCGCCAAGAGACCCAGTACTTC
>TRBV7-2|TRBD2|many|TRBJ2-5
CASSLNPGGETQYF
TGTGCCAGCAGCTTAAATCCCGGGGGGGAGACCCAGTACTTC
>TRBV4-1|TRBD1|few|TRBJ1-2
CASSSSTGTGDGYTF
TGCGCCAGCAGCTCTTCCACCGGGACAGGGGACGGCTACACCTTC
>TRBV5-1|NA|many|TRBJ1-1
CASSLVAGVNTEAFF
TGCGCCAGCAGCTTGGTAGCGGGAGTGAACACTGAAGCTTTCTTT
>TRBV7-2|TRBD2|NA|TRBJ2-7
CASGLSGGPAYEQYF
TGTGCCAGCGGCTTAAGCGGGGGGCCGGCCTACGAGCAGTACTTC
>TRBV20-1|NA|NA|TRBJ1-2
CSARQTARAGYTF
TGCAGTGCTAGACAAACTGCCAGGGCTGGCTACACCTTC
>TRBV20-1|NA|many|TRBJ2-1
CSAALRDEQFF
TGCAGTGCTGCCCTGAGAGATGAGCAGTTCTTC
>TRBV5-5|NA|NA|TRBJ2-1
CASSSQETQFF
TGTGCCAGCAGCTCGCAAGAGACCCAGTTCTTC
>TRBV9|NA|once|TRBJ2-3
CASSVLASTDTQYF
TGTGCCAGCAGCGTGCTAGCGAGCACAGATACGCAGTATTTT
>TRBV7-2|TRBD1|many|TRBJ1-2
CASIPDRGSQGGYTF
TGTGCCAGCATTCCTGACAGGGGGTCCCAGGGGGGCTACACCTTC
>TRBV28|NA|many|TRBJ2-7
CASSSPERVSRKLYEQYF
TGTGCCAGCAGTTCTCCAGAGCGGGTTTCCAGGAAACTCTACGAGCAGTACTTC
>TRBV30|NA|many|TRBJ1-2
CAWSVGANYGYTF
TGTGCCTGGAGTGTAGGGGCAAACTATGGCTACACCTTC
>TRBV5-1|TRBD1|many|TRBJ2-7
CASRSTGTGAYEQYF
TGCGCCAGCAGGTCGACCGGGACAGGAGCCTACGAGCAGTACTTC
>TRBV12-3/TRBV12-4|TRBD2|many|TRBJ2-1
CASSLRALAGGIPGNEQFF
TGTGCCAGCAGTTTGAGGGCGCTAGCGGGGGGGATTCCGGGCAATGAGCAGTTCTTC
>TRBV7-9|NA|NA|TRBJ1-1
CASSLGPGPTEAFF
TGTGCCAGCAGCTTAGGACCTGGTCCCACTGAAGCTTTCTTT
>TRBV12-3/TRBV12-4|NA|many|TRBJ2-3
CASSLALTRTDTQYF
TGTGCCAGCAGTTTAGCCTTGACACGCACAGATACGCAGTATTTT